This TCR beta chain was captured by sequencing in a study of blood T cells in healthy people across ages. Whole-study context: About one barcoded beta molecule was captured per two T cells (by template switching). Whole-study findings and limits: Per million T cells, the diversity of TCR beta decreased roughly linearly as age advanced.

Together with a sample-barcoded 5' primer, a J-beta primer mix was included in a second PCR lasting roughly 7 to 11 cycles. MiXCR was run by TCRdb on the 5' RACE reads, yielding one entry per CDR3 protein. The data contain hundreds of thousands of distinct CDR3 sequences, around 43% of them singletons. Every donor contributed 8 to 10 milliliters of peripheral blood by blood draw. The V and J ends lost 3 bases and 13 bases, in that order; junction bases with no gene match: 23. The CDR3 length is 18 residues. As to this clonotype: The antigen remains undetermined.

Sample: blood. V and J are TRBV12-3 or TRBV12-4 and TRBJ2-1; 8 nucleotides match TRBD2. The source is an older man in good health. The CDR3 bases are TGTGCCAGCAGTTTTGGGGCGGGGGGCACAACTATTCAAGAGACCCAGTTCTTC. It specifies CASSFGAGGTTIQETQFF.